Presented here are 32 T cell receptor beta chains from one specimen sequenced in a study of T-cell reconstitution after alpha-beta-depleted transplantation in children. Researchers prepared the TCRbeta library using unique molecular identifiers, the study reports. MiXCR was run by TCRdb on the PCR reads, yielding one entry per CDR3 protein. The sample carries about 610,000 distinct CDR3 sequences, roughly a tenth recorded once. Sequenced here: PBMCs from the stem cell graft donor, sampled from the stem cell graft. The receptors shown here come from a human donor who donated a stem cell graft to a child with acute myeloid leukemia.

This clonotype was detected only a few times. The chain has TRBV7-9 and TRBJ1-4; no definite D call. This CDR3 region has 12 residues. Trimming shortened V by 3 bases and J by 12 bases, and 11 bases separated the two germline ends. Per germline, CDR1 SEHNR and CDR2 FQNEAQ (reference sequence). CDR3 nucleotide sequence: TGTGCCAGCAGCTTGGAGAGGAAAGAACTGTTTTTT. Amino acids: CASSLERKELFF.

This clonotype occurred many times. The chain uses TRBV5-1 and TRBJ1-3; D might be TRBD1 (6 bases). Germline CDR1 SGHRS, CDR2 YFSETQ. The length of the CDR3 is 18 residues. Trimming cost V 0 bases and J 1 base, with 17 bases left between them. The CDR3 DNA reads TGCGCCAGCAGCTTGGGCCAAAAGACAGGCCGATCTGGAAACACCATATATTTT. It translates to CASSLGQKTGRSGNTIYF.

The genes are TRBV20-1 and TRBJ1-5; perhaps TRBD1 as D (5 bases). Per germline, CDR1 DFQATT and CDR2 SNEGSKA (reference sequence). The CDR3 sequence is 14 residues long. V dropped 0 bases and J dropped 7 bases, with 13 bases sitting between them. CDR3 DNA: TGCAGTGCTAGAGATTTGGCGGGGGTCCAGCCCCAGCATTTT. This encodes CSARDLAGVQPQHF.

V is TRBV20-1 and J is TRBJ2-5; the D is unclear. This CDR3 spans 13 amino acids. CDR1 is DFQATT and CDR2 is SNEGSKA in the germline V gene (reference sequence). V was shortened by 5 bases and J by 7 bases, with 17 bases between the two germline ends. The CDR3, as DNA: TGCAGTGCTCCCTTGACTGATTTGGTGACCCAGTACTTC. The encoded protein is CSAPLTDLVTQYF.

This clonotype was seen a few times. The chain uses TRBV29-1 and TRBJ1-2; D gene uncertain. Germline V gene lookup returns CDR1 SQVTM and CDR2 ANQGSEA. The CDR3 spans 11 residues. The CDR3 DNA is TGCAGTGTGGGCGCAATCTATGGCTACACCTTC. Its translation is CSVGAIYGYTF. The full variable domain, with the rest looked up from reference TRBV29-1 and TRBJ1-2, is SAVISQKPSRDICQRGTSLTIQCQVDSQVTMMFWYRQQPGQSLTLIATANQGSEATYESGFVIDKFPISRPNLTFSTLTVSNMSPEDSSIYLCSVGAIYGYTFGSGTRLTVV.

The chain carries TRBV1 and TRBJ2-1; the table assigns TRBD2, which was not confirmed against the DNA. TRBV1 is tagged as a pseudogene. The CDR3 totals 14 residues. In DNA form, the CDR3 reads TGCACCAGCAGCCAGGCCCAATTTCACAATGAGCAGTTCTTC. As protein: CTSSQAQFHNEQFF.

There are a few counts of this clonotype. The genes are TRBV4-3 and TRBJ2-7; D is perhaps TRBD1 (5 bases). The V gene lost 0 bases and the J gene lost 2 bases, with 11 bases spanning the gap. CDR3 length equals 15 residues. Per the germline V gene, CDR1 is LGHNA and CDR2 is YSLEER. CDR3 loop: CASSQDDDSTYEQYF. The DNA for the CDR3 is TGCGCCAGCAGCCAAGATGACGACAGTACCTACGAGCAGTACTTC.

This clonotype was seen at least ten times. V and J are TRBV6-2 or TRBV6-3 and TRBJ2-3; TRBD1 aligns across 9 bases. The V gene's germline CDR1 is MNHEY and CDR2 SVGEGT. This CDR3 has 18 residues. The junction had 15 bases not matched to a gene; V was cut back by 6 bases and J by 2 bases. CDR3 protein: CASRSVHAGTGSTDTQYF. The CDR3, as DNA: TGTGCCAGCAGATCCGTCCACGCCGGGACAGGGTCCACAGATACGCAGTATTTT.

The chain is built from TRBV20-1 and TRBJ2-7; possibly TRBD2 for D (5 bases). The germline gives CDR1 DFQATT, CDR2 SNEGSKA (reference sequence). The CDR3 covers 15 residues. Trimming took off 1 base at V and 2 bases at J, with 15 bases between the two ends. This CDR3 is CSARAPVASPYEQYF. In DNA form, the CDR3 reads TGCAGTGCTAGAGCCCCGGTAGCTAGCCCCTACGAGCAGTACTTC.

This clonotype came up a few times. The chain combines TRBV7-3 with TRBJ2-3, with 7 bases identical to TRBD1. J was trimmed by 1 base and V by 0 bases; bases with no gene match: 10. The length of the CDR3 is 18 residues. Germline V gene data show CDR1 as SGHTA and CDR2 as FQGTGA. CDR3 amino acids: CASSLTPNRGGGTDTQYF. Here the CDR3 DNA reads TGTGCCAGCAGCTTAACCCCAAACCGAGGGGGCGGCACAGATACGCAGTATTTT.

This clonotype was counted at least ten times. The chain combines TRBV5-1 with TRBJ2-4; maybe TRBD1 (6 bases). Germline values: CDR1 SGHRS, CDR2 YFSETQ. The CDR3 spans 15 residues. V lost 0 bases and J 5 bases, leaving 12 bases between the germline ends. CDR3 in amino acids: CASSLEQGYQNIQYF. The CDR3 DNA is TGCGCCAGCAGCTTGGAGCAGGGGTACCAAAACATTCAGTACTTC.

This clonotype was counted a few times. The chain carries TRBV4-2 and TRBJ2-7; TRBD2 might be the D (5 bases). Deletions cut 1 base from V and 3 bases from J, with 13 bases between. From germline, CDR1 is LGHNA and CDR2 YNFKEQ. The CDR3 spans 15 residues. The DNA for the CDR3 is TGTGCCAGCAGCCAAGGAGGGCCGAAGGTCTACGAGCAGTACTTC. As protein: CASSQGGPKVYEQYF.

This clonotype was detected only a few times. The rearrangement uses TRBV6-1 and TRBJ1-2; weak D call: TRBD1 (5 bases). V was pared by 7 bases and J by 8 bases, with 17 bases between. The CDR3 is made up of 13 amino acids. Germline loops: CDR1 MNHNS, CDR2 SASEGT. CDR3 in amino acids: CASTLDTGGGYTF. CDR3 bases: TGTGCCAGCACCCTGGACACCGGGGGAGGCTACACCTTC.

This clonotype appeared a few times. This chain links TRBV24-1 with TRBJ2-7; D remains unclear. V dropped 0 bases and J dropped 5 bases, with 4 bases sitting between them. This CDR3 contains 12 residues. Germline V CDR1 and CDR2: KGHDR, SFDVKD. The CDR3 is CATSDLFHEQYF. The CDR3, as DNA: TGTGCCACCAGTGATTTGTTCCACGAGCAGTACTTC.

The CDR3 nucleotides read TGTGCCAGCAGCTCCCCGACTAGCGGGAAACGGGAGACCCAGTACTTC. This translates into CASSSPTSGKRETQYF. The rearrangement uses TRBV7-8 and TRBJ2-5; 11 bases are shared with TRBD2. V lost 4 bases and J lost 5; bases outside the gene matches: 9. This CDR3 contains 16 residues. Germline V CDR1 and CDR2: SGHVS, FQNEAQ.

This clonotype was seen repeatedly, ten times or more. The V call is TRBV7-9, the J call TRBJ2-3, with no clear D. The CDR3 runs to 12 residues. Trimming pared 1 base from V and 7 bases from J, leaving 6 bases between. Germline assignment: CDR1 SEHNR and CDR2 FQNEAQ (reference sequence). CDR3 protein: CASSLEGNTQYF. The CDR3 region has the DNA TGTGCCAGCAGCTTAGAAGGGAATACGCAGTATTTT.

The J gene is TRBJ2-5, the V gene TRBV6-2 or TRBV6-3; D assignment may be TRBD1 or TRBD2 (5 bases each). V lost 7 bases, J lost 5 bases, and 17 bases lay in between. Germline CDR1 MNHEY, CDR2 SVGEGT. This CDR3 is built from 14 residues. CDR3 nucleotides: TGTGCCAGCATACCGTCGGGTTGGGGGGAGACCCAGTACTTC. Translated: CASIPSGWGETQYF.

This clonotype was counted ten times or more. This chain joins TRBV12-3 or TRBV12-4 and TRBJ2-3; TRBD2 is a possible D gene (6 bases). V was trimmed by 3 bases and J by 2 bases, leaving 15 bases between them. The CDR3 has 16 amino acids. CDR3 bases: TGTGCCAGCAGTTTTTTAGCGGAGGGTTCCACAGATACGCAGTATTTT. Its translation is CASSFLAEGSTDTQYF.

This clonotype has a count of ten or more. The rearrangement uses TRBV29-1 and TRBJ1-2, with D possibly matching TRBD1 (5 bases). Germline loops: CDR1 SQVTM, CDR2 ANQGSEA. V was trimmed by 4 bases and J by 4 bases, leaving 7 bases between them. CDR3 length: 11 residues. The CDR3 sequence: CSVGGVYGYTF. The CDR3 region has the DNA TGCAGCGTTGGGGGGGTCTATGGCTACACCTTC.

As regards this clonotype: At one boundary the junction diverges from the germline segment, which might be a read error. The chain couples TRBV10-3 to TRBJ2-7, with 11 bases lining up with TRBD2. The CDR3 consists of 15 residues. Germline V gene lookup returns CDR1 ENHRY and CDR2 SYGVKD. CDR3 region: CATGGASGRSSEQYF. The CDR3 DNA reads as TGTGCCACCGGAGGGGCTAGCGGGAGGTCCTCCGAGCAGTACTTC.

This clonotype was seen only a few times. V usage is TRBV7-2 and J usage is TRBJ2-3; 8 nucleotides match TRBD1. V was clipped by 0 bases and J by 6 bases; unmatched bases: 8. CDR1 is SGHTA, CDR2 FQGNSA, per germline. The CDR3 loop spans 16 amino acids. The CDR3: CASSLARDWTGDTQYF. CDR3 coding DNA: TGTGCCAGCAGCTTAGCGAGGGACTGGACAGGGGATACGCAGTATTTT.

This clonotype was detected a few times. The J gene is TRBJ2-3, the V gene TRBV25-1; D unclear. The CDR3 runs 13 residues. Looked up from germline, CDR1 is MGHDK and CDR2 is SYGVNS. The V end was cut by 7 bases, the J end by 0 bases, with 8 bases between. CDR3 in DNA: TGTGCCAGCAAAAGACTTAGCACAGATACGCAGTATTTT. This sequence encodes CASKRLSTDTQYF.

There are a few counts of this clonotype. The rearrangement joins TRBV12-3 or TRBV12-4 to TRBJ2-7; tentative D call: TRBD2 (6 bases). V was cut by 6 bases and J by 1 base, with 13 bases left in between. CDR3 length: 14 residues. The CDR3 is CASSGPGASYEQYF. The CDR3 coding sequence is TGTGCCAGCAGCGGGCCGGGAGCTTCCTACGAGCAGTACTTC.

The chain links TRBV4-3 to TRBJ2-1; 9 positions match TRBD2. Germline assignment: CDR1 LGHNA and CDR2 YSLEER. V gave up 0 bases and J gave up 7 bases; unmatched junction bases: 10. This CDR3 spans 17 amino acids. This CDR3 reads CASSQETSGLVGNEQFF. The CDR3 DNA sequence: TGCGCCAGCAGCCAAGAGACTAGCGGACTAGTCGGAAATGAGCAGTTCTTC.

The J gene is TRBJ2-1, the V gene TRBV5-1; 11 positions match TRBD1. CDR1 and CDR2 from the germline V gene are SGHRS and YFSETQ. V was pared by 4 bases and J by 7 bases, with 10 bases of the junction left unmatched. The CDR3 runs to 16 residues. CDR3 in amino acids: CASSASGTGGFNEQFF. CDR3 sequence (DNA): TGCGCCAGCAGCGCCTCCGGGACAGGGGGTTTTAATGAGCAGTTCTTC.

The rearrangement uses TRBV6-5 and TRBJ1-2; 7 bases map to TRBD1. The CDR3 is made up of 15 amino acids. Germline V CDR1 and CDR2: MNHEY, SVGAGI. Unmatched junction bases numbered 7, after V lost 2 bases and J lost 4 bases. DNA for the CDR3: TGTGCCAGCAGTTACCGGGACAGACCTCCCTATGGCTACACCTTC. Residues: CASSYRDRPPYGYTF.

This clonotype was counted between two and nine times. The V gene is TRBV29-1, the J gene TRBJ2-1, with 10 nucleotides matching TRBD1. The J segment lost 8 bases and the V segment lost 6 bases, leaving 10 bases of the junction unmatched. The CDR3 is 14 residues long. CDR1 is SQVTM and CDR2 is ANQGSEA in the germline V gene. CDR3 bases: TGCAGCGTCGGCTCCGGGACAGGGGAAGATGAGCAGTTCTTC. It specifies CSVGSGTGEDEQFF.

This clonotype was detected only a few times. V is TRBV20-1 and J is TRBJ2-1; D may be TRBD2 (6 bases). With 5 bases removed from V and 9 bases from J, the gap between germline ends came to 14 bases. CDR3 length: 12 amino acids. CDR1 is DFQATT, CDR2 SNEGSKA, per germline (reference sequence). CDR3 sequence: CSAELTRFEQFF. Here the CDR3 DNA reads TGCAGTGCTGAATTGACTAGATTTGAGCAGTTCTTC.

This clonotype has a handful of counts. The CDR3 here is CASSEGPMGYYEQYF. The CDR3 coding sequence is TGTGCCAGCAGCGAGGGCCCCATGGGATACTACGAGCAGTACTTC. The gene calls are TRBV9 and TRBJ2-7, with unresolved D. Germline CDR1 and CDR2: SGDLS and YYNGEE. The V end lost 3 bases, the J end lost 3 bases, and 16 bases lay between the germline ends. The CDR3 contains 15 residues.

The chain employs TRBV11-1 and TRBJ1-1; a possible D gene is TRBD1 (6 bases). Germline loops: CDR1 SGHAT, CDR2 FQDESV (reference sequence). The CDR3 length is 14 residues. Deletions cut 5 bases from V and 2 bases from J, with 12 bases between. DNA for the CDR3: TGTGCCAGCAGCGTAGACAGGAGTAACACTGAAGCTTTCTTT. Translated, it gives CASSVDRSNTEAFF.

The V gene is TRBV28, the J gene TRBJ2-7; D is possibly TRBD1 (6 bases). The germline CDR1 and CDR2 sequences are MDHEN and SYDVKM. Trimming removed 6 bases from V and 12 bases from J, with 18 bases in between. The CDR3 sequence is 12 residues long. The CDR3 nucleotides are TGTGCCAGCAGGTCTTACAGGGCTGAAGGGTACTTC. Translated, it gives CASRSYRAEGYF.

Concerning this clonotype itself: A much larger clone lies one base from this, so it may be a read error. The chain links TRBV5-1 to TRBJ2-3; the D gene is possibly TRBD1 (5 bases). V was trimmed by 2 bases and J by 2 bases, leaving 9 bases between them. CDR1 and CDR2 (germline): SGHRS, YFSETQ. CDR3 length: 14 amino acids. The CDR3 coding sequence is TGCGCCAGCAGCTTCAGGGTCACCACAGATACGCAGTATTTT. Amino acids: CASSFRVTTDTQYF.